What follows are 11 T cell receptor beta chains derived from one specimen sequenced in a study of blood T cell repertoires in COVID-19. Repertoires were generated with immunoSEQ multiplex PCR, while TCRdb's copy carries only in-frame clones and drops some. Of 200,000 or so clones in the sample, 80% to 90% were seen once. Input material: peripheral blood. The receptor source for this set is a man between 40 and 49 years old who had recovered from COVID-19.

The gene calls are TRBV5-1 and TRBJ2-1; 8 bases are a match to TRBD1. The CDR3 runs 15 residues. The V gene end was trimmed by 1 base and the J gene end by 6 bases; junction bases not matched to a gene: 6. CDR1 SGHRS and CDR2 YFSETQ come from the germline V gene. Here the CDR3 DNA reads TGCGCCAGCAGCTTGACGGGACAGGATTTCAATGAGCAGTTCTTC. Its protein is CASSLTGQDFNEQFF.

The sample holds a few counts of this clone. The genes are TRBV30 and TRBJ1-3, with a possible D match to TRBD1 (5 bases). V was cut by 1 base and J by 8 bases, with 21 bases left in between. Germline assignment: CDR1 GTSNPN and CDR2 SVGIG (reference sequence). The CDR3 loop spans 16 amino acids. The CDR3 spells CAWSDWTTQNGDTIYF. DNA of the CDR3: TGTGCCTGGAGTGACTGGACAACCCAAAATGGGGACACCATATATTTT.

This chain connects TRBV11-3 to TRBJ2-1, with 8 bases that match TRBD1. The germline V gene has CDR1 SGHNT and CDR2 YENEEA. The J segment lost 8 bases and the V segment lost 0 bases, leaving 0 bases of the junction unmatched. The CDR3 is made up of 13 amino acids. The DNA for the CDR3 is TGTGCCAGCAGCTTAGAGGACAGGGATGAGCAGTTCTTC. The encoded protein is CASSLEDRDEQFF.

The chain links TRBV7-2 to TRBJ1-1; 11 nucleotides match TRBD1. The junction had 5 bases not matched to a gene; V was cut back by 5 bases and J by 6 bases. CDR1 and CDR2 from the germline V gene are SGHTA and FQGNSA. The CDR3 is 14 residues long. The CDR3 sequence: CASSVDRGRSEAFF. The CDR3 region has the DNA TGTGCCAGCAGCGTGGACAGGGGGCGATCTGAAGCTTTCTTT.

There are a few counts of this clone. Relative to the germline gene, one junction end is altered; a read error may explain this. The CDR3 nucleotides are TGTGCCAGCAGCCTAGCGCGGACTAGCGGGGACTTTTACGAGCAGTACTTC. Translated, it gives CASSLARTSGDFYEQYF. The chain uses TRBV7-6 and TRBJ2-7; TRBD2 agrees at 12 bases. The CDR3 is 17 residues long. Per germline, CDR1 SGHVS and CDR2 FNYEAQ.

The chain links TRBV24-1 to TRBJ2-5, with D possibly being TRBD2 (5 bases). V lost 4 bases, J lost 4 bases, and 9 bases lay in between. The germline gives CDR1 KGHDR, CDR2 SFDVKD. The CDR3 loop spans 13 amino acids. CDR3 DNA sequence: TGTGCCACCAGTGAAAGTGGGAGAGAGACCCAGTACTTC. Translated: CATSESGRETQYF.

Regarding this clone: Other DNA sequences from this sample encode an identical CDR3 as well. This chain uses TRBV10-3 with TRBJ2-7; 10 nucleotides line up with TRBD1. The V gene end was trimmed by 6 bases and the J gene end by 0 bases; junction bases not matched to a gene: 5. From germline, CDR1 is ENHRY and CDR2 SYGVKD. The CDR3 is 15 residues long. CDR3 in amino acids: CAIRVGQGGSYEQYF. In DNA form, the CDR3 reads TGTGCCATCAGGGTCGGACAGGGGGGCTCCTACGAGCAGTACTTC.

The DNA for the CDR3 is TGTGCCAGCAGTTACGAGACTAGCGGGGAAGGGGAGCAGTACTTC. Translated: CASSYETSGEGEQYF. The chain joins TRBV6-5 to TRBJ2-7, with 11 bases fitting TRBD2. This CDR3 comprises 15 residues. Germline CDR1 reads MNHEY; CDR2 reads SVGAGI. V lost 2 bases, J lost 7 bases, and 7 bases stayed unmatched.

CDR3 residues: CAISPPRDRAGYGYTF. The CDR3 DNA reads as TGTGCCATCAGCCCACCGCGGGACAGGGCTGGGTATGGCTACACCTTC. The genes are TRBV10-3 and TRBJ1-2; the match to TRBD1 covers 9 bases. Losses at the gene ends were 6 bases for V and 5 bases for J; bases not matched to a gene: 13. CDR1 and CDR2 from the germline V gene are ENHRY and SYGVKD. CDR3 length: 16 residues.

CDR3 bases: TGCGCCAGCAGCCAAGATAGACGGGCGGGGACCGGGGAGCTGTTTTTT. The encoded protein is CASSQDRRAGTGELFF. The chain joins TRBV4-1 to TRBJ2-2; weak D call: TRBD2 (6 bases). The CDR3 consists of 16 residues. Germline lookup yields CDR1 MGHRA and CDR2 YSYEKL. The ends were cut back, 0 bases at V and 5 bases at J, with 13 bases in the middle.

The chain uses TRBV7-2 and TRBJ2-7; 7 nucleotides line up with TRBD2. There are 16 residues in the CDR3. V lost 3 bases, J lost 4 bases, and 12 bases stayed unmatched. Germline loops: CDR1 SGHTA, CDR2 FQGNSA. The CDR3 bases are TGTGCCAGCAGCTTTGGGCGGGGGTCAAATCGATACGAGCAGTACTTC. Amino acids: CASSFGRGSNRYEQYF.